The 2 T cell receptor beta chains reported below all come from one sample, sequenced in a study of T cell repertoires in cytomegalovirus infection. TCRdb reprocessed the reads with MiXCR, giving one entry per CDR3 protein. The sample comprises about 150,000 distinct CDR3 sequences, less than 25% of which are singletons, and 9.5% to 12% rests with the top ten. The sequenced sample was PBMCs. These receptors came from a human donor in good health (CMV status not recorded). Some clones in this sample may be carry-over from other donors' samples.

A few counts support this clonotype. The chain recombines TRBV7-9 with TRBJ2-7; D unresolved. V was pared by 5 bases and J by 4 bases, with 12 bases between. The length of the CDR3 is 13 residues. The V gene's germline CDR1 is SEHNR and CDR2 FQNEAQ (reference sequence). The CDR3 DNA reads as TGTGCCAGCAGCCCCGGGTACGCTTACGAGCAGTACTTC. The encoded protein is CASSPGYAYEQYF.

This clonotype was observed at least ten times. The genes are TRBV7-8 and TRBJ2-3; no clear D. This CDR3 comprises 16 residues. V lost 3 bases to trimming and J lost 0 bases, with 13 bases between them. CDR1 is SGHVS, CDR2 FQNEAQ, per germline. The CDR3 is CASSFLGESSTDTQYF. The CDR3 bases are TGTGCCAGCAGCTTCCTCGGTGAAAGTAGCACAGATACGCAGTATTTT.